The sequence of this T cell receptor beta chain was determined in a study of CD8 T cells in ankylosing spondylitis. Study results and caveats: Previously reported in reactive arthritis synovial fluid and blood were some of the motif variants. There was a TCR beta motif, made of several highly homologous variants, that appeared characteristic of ankylosing spondylitis blood.

With molecular barcodes, quantitative 5'-RACE was used to make the TCR beta libraries. TCRdb re-called the 5' RACE reads through MiXCR, storing one row per CDR3 protein. This sample has some 300,000 distinct CDR3 sequences, with roughly 20% found just once. Germline lookup yields CDR1 MNHNS and CDR2 SASEGT. Trimming stripped 10 bases from V and 0 bases from J, with 13 bases between. The CDR3 runs to 14 residues. A word on this clonotype: Its antigen remains unknown.

The source material was blood, either unsorted or a sorted T cell fraction (not recorded which). V gene TRBV6-1 combines with J gene TRBJ2-4, with D maybe TRBD2 (6 bases). The source is a female donor with ankylosing spondylitis or in good health (not recorded which). The CDR3 region is CATGTSLAKNIQYF. CDR3 sequence (DNA): TGTGCCACCGGGACTTCCCTAGCCAAAAACATTCAGTACTTC.